A selection of T cell receptor beta chains follows, all from one sample in a study of TIL therapy for anti-PD-1-resistant metastatic lung cancer. Here immunoSEQ multiplex PCR was the method, and the copy in TCRdb shows in-frame clones only, minus some. The repertoire has 45,000 to 75,000 clones, 55% to 70% of them found once; the top ten carry 6.6%. Source: blood, taken at baseline. The receptors stem from a person aged 25-79 years with non-small cell lung cancer. CDR3s include the opening cysteine and the closing phenylalanine or tryptophan. D genes are given only for firm matches. A row's size may be missing; if present it is once, few, many or a size class.

D gene,J gene,clone size,V gene,CDR3 DNA,CDR3 protein
TRBD2,TRBJ2-1,few,TRBV4-1,TGCGCCAGCAGCCAAGACTCCAGCGGGGGGGCCTTTAAGTACAATGAGCAGTTCTTC,CASSQDSSGGAFKYNEQFF
TRBD1,TRBJ1-2,few,TRBV30,TGTGCCTGGAGTGTAGGGACAGGGCTTGGCTACACCTTC,CAWSVGTGLGYTF
-,TRBJ2-7,once,TRBV19,TGTGCCAGTAGTATAGATCAGGGGGGATACGAGCAGTACTTC,CASSIDQGGYEQYF
TRBD2,TRBJ2-7,-,TRBV2,TGTGCCAGCAGTGATTGGTCGGGACTAGCGGGAGGGCGGAGCGAGCAGTACTTC,CASSDWSGLAGGRSEQYF
-,TRBJ2-1,-,TRBV2,TGTGCCAGCAGGGACTCATACAATGAGCAGTTCTTC,CASRDSYNEQFF
-,TRBJ2-7,-,TRBV13,TGTGCCAGCAGCCACGGTGGCGGCTACTACGAGCAGTACTTC,CASSHGGGYYEQYF
TRBD1,TRBJ2-1,-,TRBV5-5,TGTGCCAGCAGCTTGGCCGGGACAGGGGGCTACAATGAGCAGTTCTTC,CASSLAGTGGYNEQFF
TRBD1,TRBJ2-2,once,TRBV5-4,TGTGCCAGCAGCCCTGGACAGGGGGTCTCCGGGGAGCTGTTTTTT,CASSPGQGVSGELFF
TRBD2,TRBJ2-3,-,TRBV6-5,TGTGCCAGCAGTCCGGGGGGGGGAGGTACGCAGTATTTT,CASSPGGGGTQYF
TRBD2,TRBJ2-1,-,TRBV29-1,TGCAGCGTTCGACTAGCGGGAGGGGGAAGCTCCTACAATGAGCAGTTCTTC,CSVRLAGGGSSYNEQFF
-,TRBJ1-6,few,TRBV7-9,TGTGCCAGCAGCCCCCGGACAGATTCACCCCTCCACTTT,CASSPRTDSPLHF
TRBD2,TRBJ2-1,-,TRBV7-2,TGTGCCAGCAGACGGACTAGCGGGACCGGTGAGCAGTTCTTC,CASRRTSGTGEQFF
-,TRBJ1-4,-,TRBV30,TGTGCCTGGAGCCCCAAGGGAGGGAAGTCTAATGAAAAACTGTTTTTT,CAWSPKGGKSNEKLFF
-,TRBJ1-1,once,TRBV5-5,TGTGCCAGCAGCCAACCCCTCCCGAACACTGAAGCTTTCTTT,CASSQPLPNTEAFF
TRBD1,TRBJ1-5,-,TRBV4-1,TGCGCCAGCAGCCAAACAGGGGTTGGGTACCAGCCCCAGCATTTT,CASSQTGVGYQPQHF
-,TRBJ2-7,-,TRBV6-5,TGTGCCAGCTCATGGACAGACCACGAGCAGTACTTC,CASSWTDHEQYF
-,TRBJ1-5,-,TRBV30,TGTGCCTGGAACCGAGGGTCAAGCGGGGATCAGCCCCAGCATTTT,CAWNRGSSGDQPQHF
-,TRBJ2-1,-,TRBV2,TGTGCCAGCAGTGAAAACCTGTACAATGAGCAGTTCTTC,CASSENLYNEQFF
-,TRBJ1-2,once,TRBV6-1,TGTGCCAGCAGTGAACGTACAGACCCGGGGGGCTATGGCTACACCTTC,CASSERTDPGGYGYTF
-,TRBJ2-7,few,TRBV5-4,TGTGCCAGCAGCTTGGATCGCAGTACCTACGAGCAGTACTTC,CASSLDRSTYEQYF
-,TRBJ2-2,-,TRBV11-2,TGTGCCACCACCGGACAGCCCAACACCGGGGAGCTGTTTTTT,CATTGQPNTGELFF
TRBD1,TRBJ2-3,-,TRBV2,TGTGCCAGCAAGGTTAACAGGGGAACAGATACGCAGTATTTT,CASKVNRGTDTQYF
-,TRBJ2-1,-,TRBV30,TGTGCCTGGAGTACCCGGGACCTCTACAATGAGCAGTTCTTC,CAWSTRDLYNEQFF
-,TRBJ2-3,-,TRBV5-1,TGCGCCAGCAGCAAGGGGGATCCTAGCACAGATACGCAGTATTTT,CASSKGDPSTDTQYF
TRBD2,TRBJ2-1,-,TRBV2,TGTGCCAGTTCCGGGACTAGCGGGGGGAATGAGCAGTTCTTC,CASSGTSGGNEQFF
TRBD2,TRBJ2-5,-,TRBV9,TGTGCCAGCAGCGTAGCTAGCGGGAGCGTAGAGACCCAGTACTTC,CASSVASGSVETQYF
-,TRBJ2-1,-,TRBV27,TGTGCCAGCAGTTTTGGAACAGGAGGAGACAATGAGCAGTTCTTC,CASSFGTGGDNEQFF
-,TRBJ2-2,-,TRBV27,TGTGCCAGCAGCTCTGTTGGGGGATCCTACACCGGGGAGCTGTTTTTT,CASSSVGGSYTGELFF
TRBD1,TRBJ1-2,few,TRBV5-1,TGCGCCAGCAGCTCACCCGGGACAGGGGGTGGCTACACCTTC,CASSSPGTGGGYTF
TRBD2,TRBJ2-1,-,TRBV5-1,TGCGCCAGCAGCGCCCCGGGACTAGGCGCGATCGGTGAGCAGTTCTTC,CASSAPGLGAIGEQFF
-,TRBJ2-6,-,TRBV6-6,TGTGCCAGCAGTTACGGCTCTGGGGCCAACGTCCTGACTTTC,CASSYGSGANVLTF
-,TRBJ2-1,-,TRBV7-9,TGTGCCAGCAGCCCTCAGGGGACCTACTCCTACAATGAGCAGTTCTTC,CASSPQGTYSYNEQFF
TRBD2,TRBJ2-1,few,TRBV30,TGTGCCTGGCATTACCGAGGGGGACTAGCGGGATCCGACCGGGCCAATGAGCAGTTCTTC,CAWHYRGGLAGSDRANEQFF
-,TRBJ1-4,-,TRBV4-1,TGCGCCAGCTCCCCGTCGGGAGGGACTAATGAAAAACTGTTTTTT,CASSPSGGTNEKLFF
-,TRBJ1-2,-,TRBV4-2,TGTGCCAGCAGCCAAGGGGTGTTGGGGGGGCTTAACTATGGCTACACCTTC,CASSQGVLGGLNYGYTF
-,TRBJ2-7,-,TRBV18,TGTGCCAGCTCACCAGGATTAAAGACTAGCGAGCAGTACTTC,CASSPGLKTSEQYF
-,TRBJ2-5,-,TRBV2,TGTGCCAGCTCCGGGCTCTACCCGACGGGGACCCAGTACTTC,CASSGLYPTGTQYF
TRBD1,TRBJ2-3,-,TRBV19,TGTGCCAGTAGGAGACAGGGGAGGACAGATACGCAGTATTTT,CASRRQGRTDTQYF
TRBD2,TRBJ2-3,-,TRBV5-8,TGTGCCAGCAGCTTAATATCCGGGACTACTTTAGATACGCAGTATTTT,CASSLISGTTLDTQYF
-,TRBJ1-1,few,TRBV4-1,TGCGCCAGCGCTTTGTTCGATACCGTCACTGAAGCTTTCTTT,CASALFDTVTEAFF
-,TRBJ1-2,-,TRBV6-6,TGTGCCAGCAGTACGACAGGCAGCTACACCTTC,CASSTTGSYTF
-,TRBJ2-1,-,TRBV9,TGTGCCAGCAGCCCTAGAGGATGGGAAGGGGGCAATGAGCAGTTCTTC,CASSPRGWEGGNEQFF
-,TRBJ2-7,-,TRBV28,TGTGCCAGCAGCACTTATCGCGGCGAGCAGTACTTC,CASSTYRGEQYF
-,TRBJ1-1,few,TRBV30,TGTGCCTGGAGTGAGTATAGGTCTTGGGGAGCTTTCTTT,CAWSEYRSWGAFF
-,TRBJ1-5,-,TRBV19,TGTGCCAGTAGCGACCATTTGGGACGGAATCAGCCCCAGCATTTT,CASSDHLGRNQPQHF
TRBD2,TRBJ2-7,-,TRBV19,TGTGCCAGTAGTCTAAGACTAGCGGGAAGCTCCTACGAGCAGTACTTC,CASSLRLAGSSYEQYF
-,TRBJ1-2,-,TRBV7-9,TGTGCCAGCAGCTTAGAGGGAGGCTATGGCTACACCTTC,CASSLEGGYGYTF
-,TRBJ1-5,-,TRBV7-9,TGTGCCAGCAGCTTAGCGGTGGGGGGGGCAGATAGCAATCAGCCCCAGCATTTT,CASSLAVGGADSNQPQHF
-,TRBJ1-1,-,TRBV5-4,TGTGCCACCCAATCCAGGGGAAGAAGTTTATACACTGAAGCTTTCTTT,CATQSRGRSLYTEAFF